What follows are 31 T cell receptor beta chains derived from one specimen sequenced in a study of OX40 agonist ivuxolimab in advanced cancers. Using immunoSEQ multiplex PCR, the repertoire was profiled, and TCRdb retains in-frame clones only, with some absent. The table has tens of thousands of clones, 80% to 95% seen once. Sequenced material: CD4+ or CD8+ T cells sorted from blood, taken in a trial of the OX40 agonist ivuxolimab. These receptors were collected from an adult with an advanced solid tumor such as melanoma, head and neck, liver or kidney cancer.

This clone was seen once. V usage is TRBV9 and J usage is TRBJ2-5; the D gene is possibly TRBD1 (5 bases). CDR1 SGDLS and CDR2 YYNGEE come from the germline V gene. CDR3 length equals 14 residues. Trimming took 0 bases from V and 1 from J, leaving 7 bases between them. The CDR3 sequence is CASSVAGAQETQYF. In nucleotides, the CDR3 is TGTGCCAGCAGCGTAGCTGGGGCCCAAGAGACCCAGTACTTC.

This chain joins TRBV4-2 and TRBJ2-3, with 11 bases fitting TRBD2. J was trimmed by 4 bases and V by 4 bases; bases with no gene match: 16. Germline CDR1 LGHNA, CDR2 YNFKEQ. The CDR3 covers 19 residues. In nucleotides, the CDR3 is TGTGCCAGCAGCCTTCTAAGACTAGCGGGAAGGGGAGAATCAGATACGCAGTATTTT. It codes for CASSLLRLAGRGESDTQYF.

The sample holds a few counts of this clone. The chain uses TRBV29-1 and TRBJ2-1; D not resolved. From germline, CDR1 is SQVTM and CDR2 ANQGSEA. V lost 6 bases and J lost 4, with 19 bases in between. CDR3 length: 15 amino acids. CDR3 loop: CSVTPTLTLYNEQFF. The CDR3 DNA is TGCAGCGTCACTCCGACGTTGACTTTGTACAATGAGCAGTTCTTC.

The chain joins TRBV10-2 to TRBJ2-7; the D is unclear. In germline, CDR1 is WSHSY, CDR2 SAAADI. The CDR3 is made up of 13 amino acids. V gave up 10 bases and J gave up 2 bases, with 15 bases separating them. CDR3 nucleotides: TGCGCCACCACCCCCGGCAGAGCCTACGAGCAGTACTTC. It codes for CATTPGRAYEQYF.

CDR3 sequence reads: CASSVTSGGTDTQYF. CDR3 bases: TGTGCCAGCAGTGTAACTAGCGGAGGAACAGATACGCAGTATTTT. J is TRBJ2-3 and V is TRBV6-4; 8 bases map to TRBD2. V lost 4 bases to trimming and J lost 3 bases; unmatched junction nucleotides: 6. Germline V CDR1 and CDR2: MRHNA, SNTAGT. CDR3 size: 15 residues.

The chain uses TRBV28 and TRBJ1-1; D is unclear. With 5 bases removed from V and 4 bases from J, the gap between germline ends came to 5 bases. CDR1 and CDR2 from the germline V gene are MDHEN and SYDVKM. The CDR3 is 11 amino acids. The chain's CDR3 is CASSGGTEAFF. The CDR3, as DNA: TGTGCCAGCAGTGGAGGCACTGAAGCTTTCTTT.

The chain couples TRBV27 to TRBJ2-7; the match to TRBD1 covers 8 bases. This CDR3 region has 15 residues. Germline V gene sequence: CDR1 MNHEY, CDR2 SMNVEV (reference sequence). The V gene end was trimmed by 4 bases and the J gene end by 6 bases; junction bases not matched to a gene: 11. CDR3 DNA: TGTGCCAGCAGTTCAGTCGGCGGACAGGGCGGCGAGCAGTACTTC. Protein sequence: CASSSVGGQGGEQYF.

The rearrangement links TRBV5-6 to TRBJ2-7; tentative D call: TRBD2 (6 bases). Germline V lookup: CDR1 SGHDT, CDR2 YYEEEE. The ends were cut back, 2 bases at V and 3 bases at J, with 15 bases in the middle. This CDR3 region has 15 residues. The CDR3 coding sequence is TGTGCCAGCAGCTTTCTTGATGCGGGGTACTACGAGCAGTACTTC. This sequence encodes CASSFLDAGYYEQYF. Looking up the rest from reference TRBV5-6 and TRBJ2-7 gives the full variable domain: DAGVTQSPTHLIKTRGQQVTLRCSPKSGHDTVSWYQQALGQGPQFIFQYYEEEERQRGNFPDRFSGHQFPNYSSELNVNALLLGDSALYLCASSFLDAGYYEQYFGPGTRLTVT.

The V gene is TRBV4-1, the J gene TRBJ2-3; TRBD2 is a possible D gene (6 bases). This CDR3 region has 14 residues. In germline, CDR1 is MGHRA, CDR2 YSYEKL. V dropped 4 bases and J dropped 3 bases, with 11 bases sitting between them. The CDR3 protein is CASSPPGRTDTQYF. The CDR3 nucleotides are TGCGCCAGCAGCCCCCCGGGGAGGACAGATACGCAGTATTTT.

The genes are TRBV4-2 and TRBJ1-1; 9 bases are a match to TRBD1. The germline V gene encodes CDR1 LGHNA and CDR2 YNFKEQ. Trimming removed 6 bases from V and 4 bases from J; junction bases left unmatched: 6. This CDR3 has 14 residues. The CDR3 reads CASRKPGQGTEAFF. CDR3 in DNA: TGTGCCAGCAGGAAGCCGGGACAGGGCACTGAAGCTTTCTTT.

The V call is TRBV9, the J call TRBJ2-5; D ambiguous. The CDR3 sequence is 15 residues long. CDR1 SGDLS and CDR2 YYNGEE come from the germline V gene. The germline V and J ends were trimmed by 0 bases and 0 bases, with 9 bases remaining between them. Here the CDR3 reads CASSVGGLYQETQYF. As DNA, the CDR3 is TGTGCCAGCAGCGTAGGGGGATTGTACCAAGAGACCCAGTACTTC.

The DNA for the CDR3 is TGTGCCAGCATTCCGGACAGACGGACCTTTATGAACACTGAAGCTTTCTTT. It yields the protein CASIPDRRTFMNTEAFF. The gene calls are TRBV2 and TRBJ1-1, with D perhaps matching TRBD1 (6 bases). The CDR3 sequence is 17 residues long. The germline V gene has CDR1 SNHLY and CDR2 FYNNEI. Trimming took 7 bases from V and 0 from J, leaving 21 bases between them.

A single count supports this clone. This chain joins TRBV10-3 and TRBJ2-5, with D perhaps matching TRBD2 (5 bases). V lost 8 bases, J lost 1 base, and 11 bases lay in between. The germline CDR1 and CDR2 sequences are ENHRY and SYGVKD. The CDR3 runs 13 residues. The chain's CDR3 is CAIQEALQETQYF. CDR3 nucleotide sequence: TGTGCCATCCAGGAGGCACTCCAAGAGACCCAGTACTTC.

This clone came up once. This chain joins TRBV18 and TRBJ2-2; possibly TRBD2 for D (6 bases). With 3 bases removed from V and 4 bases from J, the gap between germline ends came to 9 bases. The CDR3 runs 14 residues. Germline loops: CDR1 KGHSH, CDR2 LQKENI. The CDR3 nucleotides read TGTGCCAGCTCACCGATGGGAGGCACCGGGGAGCTGTTTTTT. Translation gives CASSPMGGTGELFF.

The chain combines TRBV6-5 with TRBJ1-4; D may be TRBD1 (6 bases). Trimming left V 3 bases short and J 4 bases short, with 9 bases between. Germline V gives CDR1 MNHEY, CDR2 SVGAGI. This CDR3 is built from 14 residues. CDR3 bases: TGTGCCAGCAGTTATAGGGGGGTTAATGAAAAACTGTTTTTT. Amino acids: CASSYRGVNEKLFF.

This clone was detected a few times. The CDR3 DNA follows: TGTGCCAGCAGTTACGCCGGGACAGGGGGCGATGGCTACACCTTC. This encodes CASSYAGTGGDGYTF. The chain recombines TRBV6-5 with TRBJ1-2; 12 nucleotides match TRBD1. Germline CDR1 and CDR2: MNHEY and SVGAGI. The CDR3 totals 15 residues. The junction had 4 bases not matched to a gene; V was cut back by 2 bases and J by 6 bases.

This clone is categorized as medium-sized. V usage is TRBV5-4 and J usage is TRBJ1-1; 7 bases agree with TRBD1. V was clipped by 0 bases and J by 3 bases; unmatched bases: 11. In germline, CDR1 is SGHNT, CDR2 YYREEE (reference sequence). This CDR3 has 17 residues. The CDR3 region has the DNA TGTGCCAGCAGCTTGGCCTGGAGGGGGCTGTTGTACACTGAAGCTTTCTTT. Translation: CASSLAWRGLLYTEAFF. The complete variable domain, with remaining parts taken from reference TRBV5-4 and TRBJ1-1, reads ETGVTQSPTHLIKTRGQQVTLRCSSQSGHNTVSWYQQALGQGPQFIFQYYREEENGRGNFPPRFSGLQFPNYSSELNVNALELDDSALYLCASSLAWRGLLYTEAFFGQGTRLTVV.

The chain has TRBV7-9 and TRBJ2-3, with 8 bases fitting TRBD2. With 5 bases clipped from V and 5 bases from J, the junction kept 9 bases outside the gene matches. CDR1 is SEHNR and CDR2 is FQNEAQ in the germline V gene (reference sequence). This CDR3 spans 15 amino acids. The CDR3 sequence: CASSAKAGVGDTQYF. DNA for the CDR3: TGTGCCAGCAGCGCTAAAGCGGGAGTCGGAGATACGCAGTATTTT.

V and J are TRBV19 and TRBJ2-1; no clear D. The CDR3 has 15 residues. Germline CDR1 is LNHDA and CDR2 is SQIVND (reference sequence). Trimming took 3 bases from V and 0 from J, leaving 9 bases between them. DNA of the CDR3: TGTGCCAGTAGTATGGCACAGAACTCCTACAATGAGCAGTTCTTC. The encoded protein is CASSMAQNSYNEQFF.

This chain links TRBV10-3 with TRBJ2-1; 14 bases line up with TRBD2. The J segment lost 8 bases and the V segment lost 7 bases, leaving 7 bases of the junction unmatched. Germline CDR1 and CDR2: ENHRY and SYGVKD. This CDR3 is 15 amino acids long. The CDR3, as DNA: TGTGCCATCAAACCCGGGACTAGCGGGAGTCATGAGCAGTTCTTC. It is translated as CAIKPGTSGSHEQFF.

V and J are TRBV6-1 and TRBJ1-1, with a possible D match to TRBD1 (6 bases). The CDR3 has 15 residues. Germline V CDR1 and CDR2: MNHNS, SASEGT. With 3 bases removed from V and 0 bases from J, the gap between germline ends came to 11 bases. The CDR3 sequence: CASSEDSSVNTEAFF. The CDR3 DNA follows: TGTGCCAGCAGTGAGGACAGTTCGGTGAACACTGAAGCTTTCTTT.

The CDR3 spells CASSSGIGGQANVLTF. The CDR3 coding sequence is TGCGCCAGCTCGAGCGGGATTGGAGGCCAGGCCAACGTCCTGACTTTC. The chain employs TRBV5-1 and TRBJ2-6, with 7 bases aligning to TRBD2. Germline V lookup: CDR1 SGHRS, CDR2 YFSETQ. With V trimmed by 7 bases and J by 6 bases, 13 bases remained unmatched. The CDR3 covers 16 residues.

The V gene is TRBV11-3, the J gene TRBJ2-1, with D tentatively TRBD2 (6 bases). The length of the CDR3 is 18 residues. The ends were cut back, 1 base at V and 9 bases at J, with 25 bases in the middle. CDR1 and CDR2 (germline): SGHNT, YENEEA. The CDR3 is CASSLGRLSADRGSEQFF. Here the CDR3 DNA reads TGTGCCAGCAGCTTAGGGAGGCTCTCAGCGGATCGGGGGAGTGAGCAGTTCTTC.

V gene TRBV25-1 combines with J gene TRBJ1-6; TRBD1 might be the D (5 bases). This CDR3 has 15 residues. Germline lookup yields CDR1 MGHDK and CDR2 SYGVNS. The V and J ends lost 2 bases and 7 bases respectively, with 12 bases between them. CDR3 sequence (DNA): TGTGCCAGCAGTGAACAGTGGGGGGGGAATTCACCCCTCCACTTT. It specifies CASSEQWGGNSPLHF.

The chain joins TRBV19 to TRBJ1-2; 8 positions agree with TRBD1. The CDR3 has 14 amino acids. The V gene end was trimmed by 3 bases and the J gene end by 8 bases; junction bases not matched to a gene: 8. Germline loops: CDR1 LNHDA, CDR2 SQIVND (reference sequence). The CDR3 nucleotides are TGTGCCAGTAGTATTTCGGCAGGGGGCAGGGGCTACACCTTC. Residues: CASSISAGGRGYTF.

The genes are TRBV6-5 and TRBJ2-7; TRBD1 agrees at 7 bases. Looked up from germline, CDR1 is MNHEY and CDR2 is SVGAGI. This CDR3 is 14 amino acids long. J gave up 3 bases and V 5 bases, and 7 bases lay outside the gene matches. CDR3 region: CASSPGTAHYEQYF. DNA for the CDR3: TGTGCCAGCAGTCCCGGGACAGCGCACTACGAGCAGTACTTC.

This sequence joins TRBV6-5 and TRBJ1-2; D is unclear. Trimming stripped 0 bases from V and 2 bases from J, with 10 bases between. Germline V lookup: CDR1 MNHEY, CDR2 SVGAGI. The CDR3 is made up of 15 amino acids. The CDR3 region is CASSYSSPANYGYTF. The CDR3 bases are TGTGCCAGCAGTTACTCGAGTCCGGCCAACTATGGCTACACCTTC.

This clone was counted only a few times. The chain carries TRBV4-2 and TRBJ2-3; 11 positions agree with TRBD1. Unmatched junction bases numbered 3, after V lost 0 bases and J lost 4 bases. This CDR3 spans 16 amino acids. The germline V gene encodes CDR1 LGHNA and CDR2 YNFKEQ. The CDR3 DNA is TGTGCCAGCAGCCAAGATCGGGGACAGGGGGCAGATACGCAGTATTTT. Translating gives CASSQDRGQGADTQYF.

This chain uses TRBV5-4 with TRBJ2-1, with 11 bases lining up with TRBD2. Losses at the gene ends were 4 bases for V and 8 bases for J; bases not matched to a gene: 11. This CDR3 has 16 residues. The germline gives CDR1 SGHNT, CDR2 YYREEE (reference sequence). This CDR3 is CASSPTGLAGRDEQFF. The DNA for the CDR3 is TGTGCCAGCAGCCCAACCGGACTAGCGGGCCGTGATGAGCAGTTCTTC.

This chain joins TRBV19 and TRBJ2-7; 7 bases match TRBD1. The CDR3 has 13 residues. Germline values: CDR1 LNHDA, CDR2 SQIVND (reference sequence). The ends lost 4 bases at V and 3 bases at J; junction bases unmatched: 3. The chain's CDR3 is CASSTGQIYEQYF. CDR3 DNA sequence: TGTGCCAGTAGTACGGGACAGATCTACGAGCAGTACTTC.

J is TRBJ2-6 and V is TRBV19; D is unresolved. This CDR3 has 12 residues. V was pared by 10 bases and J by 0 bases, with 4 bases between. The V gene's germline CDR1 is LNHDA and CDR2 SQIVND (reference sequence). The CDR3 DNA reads TGTGCCACCCTCTCTGGGGCCAACGTCCTGACTTTC. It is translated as CATLSGANVLTF.